This T cell receptor (beta chain) emerged from a study of human thymus T cells. Per the germline V gene, CDR1 is LNHDA and CDR2 is SQIVND (reference sequence). Trimming took 5 bases from V and 4 from J; bases not matched to a gene: 6. The CDR3 length is 14 residues. TCRdb keeps only in-frame clones here, not all; method: immunoSEQ multiplex PCR. The sample records about 78,000 clones, roughly 96% being singletons. It was from resections taken during corrective heart surgery that the thymus tissue came. Input material: thymus tissue. The TCR was taken from a boy younger than two with a congenital heart defect but otherwise immunologically healthy. The J gene is TRBJ2-5, the V gene TRBV19, with 8 bases fitting TRBD1. The DNA of the CDR3 is TGTGCCAGTAGTCTCAGGGGGCGTCGAGAGACCCAGTACTTC. Translating gives CASSLRGRRETQYF.